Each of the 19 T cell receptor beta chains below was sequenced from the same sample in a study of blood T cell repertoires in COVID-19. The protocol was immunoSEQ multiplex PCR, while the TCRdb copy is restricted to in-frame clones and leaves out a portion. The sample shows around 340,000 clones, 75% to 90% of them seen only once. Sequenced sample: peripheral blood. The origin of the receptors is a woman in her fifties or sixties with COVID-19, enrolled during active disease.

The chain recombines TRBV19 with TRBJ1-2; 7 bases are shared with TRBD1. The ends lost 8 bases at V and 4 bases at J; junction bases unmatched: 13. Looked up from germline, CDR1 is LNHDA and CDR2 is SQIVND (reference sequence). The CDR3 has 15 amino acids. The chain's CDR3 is CASGLTGTAFYGYTF. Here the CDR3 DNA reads TGTGCCAGTGGACTAACCGGGACAGCTTTCTATGGCTACACCTTC.

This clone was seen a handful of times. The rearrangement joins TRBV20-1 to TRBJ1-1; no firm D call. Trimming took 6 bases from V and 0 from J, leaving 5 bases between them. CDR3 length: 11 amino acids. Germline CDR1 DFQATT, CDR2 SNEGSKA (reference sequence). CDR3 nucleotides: TGCAGTGCCAGGATGAACACTGAAGCTTTCTTT. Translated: CSARMNTEAFF.

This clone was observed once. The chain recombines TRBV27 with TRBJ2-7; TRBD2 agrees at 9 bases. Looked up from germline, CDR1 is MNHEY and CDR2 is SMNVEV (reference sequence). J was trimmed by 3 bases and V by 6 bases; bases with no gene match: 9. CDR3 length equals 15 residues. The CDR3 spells CASRSRLAGNYEQYF. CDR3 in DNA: TGTGCCAGCAGGTCCCGGCTAGCGGGGAACTACGAGCAGTACTTC.

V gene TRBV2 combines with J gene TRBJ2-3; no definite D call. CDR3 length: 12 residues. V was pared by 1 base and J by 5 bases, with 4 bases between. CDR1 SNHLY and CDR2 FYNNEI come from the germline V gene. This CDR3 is CASSEVRDTQYF. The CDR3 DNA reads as TGTGCCAGCAGTGAAGTTCGAGATACGCAGTATTTT.

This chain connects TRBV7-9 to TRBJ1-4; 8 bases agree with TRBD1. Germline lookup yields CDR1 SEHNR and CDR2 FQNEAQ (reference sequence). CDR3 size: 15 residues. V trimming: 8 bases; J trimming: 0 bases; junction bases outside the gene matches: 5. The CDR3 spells CASRQGTATNEKLFF. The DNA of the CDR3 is TGTGCCAGCCGACAGGGGACCGCAACTAATGAAAAACTGTTTTTT.

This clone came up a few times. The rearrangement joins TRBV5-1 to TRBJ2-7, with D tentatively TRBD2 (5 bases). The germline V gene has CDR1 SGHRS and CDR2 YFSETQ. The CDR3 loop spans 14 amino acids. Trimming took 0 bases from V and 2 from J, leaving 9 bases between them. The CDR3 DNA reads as TGCGCCAGCAGCTTGGGAATCGGGACCTACGAGCAGTACTTC. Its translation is CASSLGIGTYEQYF.

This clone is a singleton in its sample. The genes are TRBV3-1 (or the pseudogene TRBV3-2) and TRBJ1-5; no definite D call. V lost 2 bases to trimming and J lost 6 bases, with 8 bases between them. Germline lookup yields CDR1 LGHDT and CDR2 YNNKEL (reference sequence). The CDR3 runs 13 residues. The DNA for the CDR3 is TGTGCCAGCAGCCAAACCTGGAGTCAGCCCCAGCATTTT. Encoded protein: CASSQTWSQPQHF.

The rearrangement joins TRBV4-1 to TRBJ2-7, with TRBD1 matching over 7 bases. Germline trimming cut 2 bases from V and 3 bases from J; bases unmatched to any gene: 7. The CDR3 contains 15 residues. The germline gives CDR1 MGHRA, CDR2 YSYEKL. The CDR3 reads CASSQPLTGYYEQYF. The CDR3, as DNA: TGCGCCAGCAGCCAACCTTTGACAGGGTACTACGAGCAGTACTTC.

The CDR3 DNA follows: TGCAGCGTTGAAGACGGGAACGGACAGCTATATGGCTACACCTTC. It yields the protein CSVEDGNGQLYGYTF. The gene calls are TRBV29-1 and TRBJ1-2; D possibly corresponds to TRBD1 (6 bases). The CDR3 spans 15 residues. Germline CDR1 is SQVTM and CDR2 is ANQGSEA. V lost 0 bases to trimming and J lost 5 bases, with 16 bases between them.

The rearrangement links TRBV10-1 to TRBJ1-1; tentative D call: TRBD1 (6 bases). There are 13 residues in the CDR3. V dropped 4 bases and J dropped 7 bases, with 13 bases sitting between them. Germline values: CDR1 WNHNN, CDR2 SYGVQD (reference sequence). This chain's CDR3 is CASSGQARGEAFF. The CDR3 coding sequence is TGCGCCAGCAGTGGTCAGGCCAGGGGTGAAGCTTTCTTT.

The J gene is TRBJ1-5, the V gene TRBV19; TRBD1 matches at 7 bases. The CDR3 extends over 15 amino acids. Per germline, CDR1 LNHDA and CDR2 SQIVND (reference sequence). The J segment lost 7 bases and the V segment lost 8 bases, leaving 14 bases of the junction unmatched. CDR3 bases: TGTGCCAGTTCCCCCCGCGAATCGACAGGGCAGCCCCAGCATTTT. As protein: CASSPRESTGQPQHF.

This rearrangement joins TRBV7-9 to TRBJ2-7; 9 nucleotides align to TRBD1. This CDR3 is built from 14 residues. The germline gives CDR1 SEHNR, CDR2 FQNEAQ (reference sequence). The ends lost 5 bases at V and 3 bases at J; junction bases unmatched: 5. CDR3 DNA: TGTGCCAGCAGCCCCTTGGGACAGGGCTACGAGCAGTACTTC. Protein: CASSPLGQGYEQYF.

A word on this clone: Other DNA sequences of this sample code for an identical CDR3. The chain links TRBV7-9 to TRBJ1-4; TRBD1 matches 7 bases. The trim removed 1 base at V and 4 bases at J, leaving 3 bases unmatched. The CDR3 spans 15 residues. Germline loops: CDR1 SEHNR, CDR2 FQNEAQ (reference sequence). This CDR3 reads CASSLGDRDNEKLFF. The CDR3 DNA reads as TGTGCCAGCAGCTTAGGGGACAGAGATAATGAAAAACTGTTTTTT.

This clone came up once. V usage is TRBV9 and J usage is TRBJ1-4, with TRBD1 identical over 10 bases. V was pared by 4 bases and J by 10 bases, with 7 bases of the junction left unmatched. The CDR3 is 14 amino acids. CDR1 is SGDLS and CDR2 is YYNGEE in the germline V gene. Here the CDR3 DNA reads TGTGCCAGCAGCCCAGGGACAGGGGTAGGAAAACTGTTTTTT. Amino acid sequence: CASSPGTGVGKLFF. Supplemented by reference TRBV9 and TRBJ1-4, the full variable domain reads DSGVTQTPKHLITATGQRVTLRCSPRSGDLSVYWYQQSLDQGLQFLIQYYNGEERAKGNILERFSAQQFPDLHSELNLSSLELGDSALYFCASSPGTGVGKLFFGSGTQLSVL.

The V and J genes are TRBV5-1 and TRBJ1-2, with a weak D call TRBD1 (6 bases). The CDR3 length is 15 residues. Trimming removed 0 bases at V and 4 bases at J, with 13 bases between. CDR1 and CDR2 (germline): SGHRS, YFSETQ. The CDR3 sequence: CASSLDAGAIYGYTF. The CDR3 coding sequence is TGCGCCAGCAGCTTGGATGCAGGGGCTATCTATGGCTACACCTTC.

The CDR3: CASSSSGGALDEQFF. DNA of the CDR3: TGTGCCAGCAGCTCCTCCGGGGGGGCCTTGGATGAGCAGTTCTTC. The chain combines TRBV7-9 with TRBJ2-1; 8 bases fit TRBD2. The CDR3 totals 15 residues. Unmatched junction bases numbered 10, after V lost 4 bases and J lost 8 bases. Germline loops: CDR1 SEHNR, CDR2 FQNEAQ (reference sequence).

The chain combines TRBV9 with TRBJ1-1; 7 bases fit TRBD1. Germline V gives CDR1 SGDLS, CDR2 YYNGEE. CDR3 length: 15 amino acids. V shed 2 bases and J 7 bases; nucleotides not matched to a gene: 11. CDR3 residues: CASSVSRQGSGEAFF. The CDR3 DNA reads TGTGCCAGCAGCGTGTCCCGACAGGGTTCAGGTGAAGCTTTCTTT.

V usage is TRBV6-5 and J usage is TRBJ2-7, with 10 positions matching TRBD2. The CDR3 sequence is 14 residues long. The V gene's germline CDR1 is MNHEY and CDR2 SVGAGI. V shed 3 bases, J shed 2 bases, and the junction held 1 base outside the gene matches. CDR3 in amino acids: CASSYSGGTYEQYF. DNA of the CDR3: TGTGCCAGCAGTTATAGCGGGGGGACCTACGAGCAGTACTTC.

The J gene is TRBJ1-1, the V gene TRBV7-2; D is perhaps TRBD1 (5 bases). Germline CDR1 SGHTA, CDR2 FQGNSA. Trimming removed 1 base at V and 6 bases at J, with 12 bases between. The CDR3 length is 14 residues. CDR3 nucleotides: TGTGCCAGCAGCTTAGAATTGGGGGGAGCTGAAGCTTTCTTT. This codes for CASSLELGGAEAFF. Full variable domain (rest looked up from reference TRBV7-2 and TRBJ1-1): GAGVSQSPSNKVTEKGKDVELRCDPISGHTALYWYRQSLGQGLEFLIYFQGNSAPDKSGLPSDRFSAERTGGSVSTLTIQRTQQEDSAVYLCASSLELGGAEAFFGQGTRLTVV.